The present T cell receptor (beta chain) was sequenced within a study of Graves' ophthalmopathy and Graves' hyperthyroidism. Background on the study: Ahead of any treatment, peripheral blood was obtained at the initial diagnosis.

Concerning this clonotype: Its antigen is still unknown. A much larger clone is a single base away; this may be a read error.

CDR1 is KGHSH, CDR2 LQKENI, per germline. V was cut by 2 bases and J by 3 bases, with 14 bases left in between. The CDR3 is 15 amino acids. Additional autoimmune diseases, uncontrolled infections, pregnancy or lactation disqualified patients. As the starting material, 10 ml of fresh peripheral blood yielded the PBMCs. Study results and limitations: Most thyroid clonotypes expanded beyond 0.001 frequency were also found in blood.

The study amplified TCR beta CDR3 regions using RNA transcripts. First-round RT-PCR employed HTBI primers, with a second-round multiplex PCR after it. A single record per CDR3 protein comes from TCRdb applying MiXCR to the multiplex PCR reads. The table shows 40,000 to 45,000 distinct CDR3 sequences, with 45% to 60% occurring only once. Sequenced input: peripheral blood. The receptor's source is an adult man with Graves' ophthalmopathy. The chain combines TRBV18 with TRBJ2-7; D call uncertain. The CDR3 DNA reads as TGTGCCAGCTCACCAGCAAGATCAGCCGACTACGAGCAGTACTTC. This encodes CASSPARSADYEQYF.